The sequence of this T cell receptor beta chain was determined in a study of shared clonotypes between healthy human individuals. Study-level points and caveats: The four-donor shared clonotypes exceeded non-shared clonotypes in generation probability, with non-shared ones scoring lower. Larger estimated richness was generally seen in naive subsets than in memory subsets.

On sorted subsets, replicate PCRs used 200 ng DNA, or 25,000 to 35,000 T cell genomes. Source study methods: In the immunoSEQ data, sequences were junction-only and lacked quality scores, so filtering differed. The assay was immunoSEQ multiplex PCR, and TCRdb's table has in-frame clones only and misses some. V and J calls and clone size are given by that table; D and trimming were obtained from the DNA. Of over 1.5 million clones listed, 98% are singletons. With 0 bases removed from V and 4 bases from J, the gap between germline ends came to 12 bases. The CDR3 totals 16 residues. The V gene's germline CDR1 is LGHNA and CDR2 YSLEER. Of note for this clone: Its matching antigen is unknown.

The clonotype was recovered from a man between 25 and 39 years old in good health. The chain carries TRBV4-3 and TRBJ2-2, with D uncertain. Sequencing was performed on naive CD4+ T cells sorted from blood. The subset here: CD45RA+ positively selected. Written as DNA, the CDR3 is TGCGCCAGCAGCCAAGATCTCGGTCAGGCCACCGGGGAGCTGTTTTTT. It specifies CASSQDLGQATGELFF.